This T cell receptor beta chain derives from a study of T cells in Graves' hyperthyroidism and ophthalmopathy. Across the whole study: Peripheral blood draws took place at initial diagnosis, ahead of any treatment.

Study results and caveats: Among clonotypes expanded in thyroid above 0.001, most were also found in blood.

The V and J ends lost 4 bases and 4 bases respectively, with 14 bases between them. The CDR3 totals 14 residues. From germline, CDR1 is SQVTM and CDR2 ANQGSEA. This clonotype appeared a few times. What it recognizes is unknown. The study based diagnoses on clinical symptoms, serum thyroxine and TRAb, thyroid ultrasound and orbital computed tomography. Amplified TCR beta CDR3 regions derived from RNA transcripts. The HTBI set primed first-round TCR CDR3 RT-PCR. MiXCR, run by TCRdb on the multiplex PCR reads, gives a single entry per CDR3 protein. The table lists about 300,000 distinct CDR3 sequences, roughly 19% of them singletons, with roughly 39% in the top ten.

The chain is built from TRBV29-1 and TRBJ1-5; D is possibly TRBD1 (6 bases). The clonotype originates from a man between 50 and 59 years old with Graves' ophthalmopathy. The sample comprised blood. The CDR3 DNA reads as TGCAGCGTTGTTAGGGAGGGGGTAAATCAGCCCCAGCATTTT. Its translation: CSVVREGVNQPQHF.